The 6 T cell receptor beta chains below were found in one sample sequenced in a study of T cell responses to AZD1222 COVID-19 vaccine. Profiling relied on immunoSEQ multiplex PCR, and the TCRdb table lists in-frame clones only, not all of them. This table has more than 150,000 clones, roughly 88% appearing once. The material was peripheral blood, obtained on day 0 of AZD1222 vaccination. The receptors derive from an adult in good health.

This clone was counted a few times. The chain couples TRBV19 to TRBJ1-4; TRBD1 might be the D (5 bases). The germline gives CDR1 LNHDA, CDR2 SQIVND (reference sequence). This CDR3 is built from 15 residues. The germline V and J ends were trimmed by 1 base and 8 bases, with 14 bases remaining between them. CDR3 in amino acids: CASSIAEGMGEKLFF. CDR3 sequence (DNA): TGTGCCAGTAGTATAGCAGAGGGGATGGGCGAAAAACTGTTTTTT.

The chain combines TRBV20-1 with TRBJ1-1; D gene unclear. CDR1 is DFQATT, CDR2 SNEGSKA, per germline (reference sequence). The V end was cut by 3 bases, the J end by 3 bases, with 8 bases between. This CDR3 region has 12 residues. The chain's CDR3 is CSASVGDTEAFF. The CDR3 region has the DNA TGCAGTGCTAGTGTGGGCGACACTGAAGCTTTCTTT.

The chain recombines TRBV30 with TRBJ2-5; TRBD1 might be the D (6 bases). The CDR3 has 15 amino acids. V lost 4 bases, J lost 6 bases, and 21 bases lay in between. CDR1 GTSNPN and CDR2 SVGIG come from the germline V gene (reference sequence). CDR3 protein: CAWKDDRSTGKTQYF. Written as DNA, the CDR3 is TGTGCCTGGAAAGATGACAGGAGCACGGGGAAGACCCAGTACTTC.

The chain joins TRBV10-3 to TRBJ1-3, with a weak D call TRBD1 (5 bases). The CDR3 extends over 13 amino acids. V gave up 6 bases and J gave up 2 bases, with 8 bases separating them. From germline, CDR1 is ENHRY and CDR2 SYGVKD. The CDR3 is CAISPGTGNTIYF. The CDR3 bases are TGTGCCATCAGCCCAGGGACTGGAAACACCATATATTTT.

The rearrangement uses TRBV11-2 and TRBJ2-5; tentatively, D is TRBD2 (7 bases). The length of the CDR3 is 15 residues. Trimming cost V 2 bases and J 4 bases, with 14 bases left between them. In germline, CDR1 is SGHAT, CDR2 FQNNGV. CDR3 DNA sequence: TGTGCCAGCAGCTTACTGGGGGGGGGCCGAGAGACCCAGTACTTC. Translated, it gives CASSLLGGGRETQYF.

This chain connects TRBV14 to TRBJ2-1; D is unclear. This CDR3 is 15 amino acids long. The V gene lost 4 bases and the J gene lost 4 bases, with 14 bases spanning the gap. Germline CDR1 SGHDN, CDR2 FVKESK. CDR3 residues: CASSPYRGSYNEQFF. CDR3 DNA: TGTGCCAGCAGCCCTTACCGAGGATCGTACAATGAGCAGTTCTTC. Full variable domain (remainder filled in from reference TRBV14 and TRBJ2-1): EAGVTQFPSHSVIEKGQTVTLRCDPISGHDNLYWYRRVMGKEIKFLLHFVKESKQDESGMPNNRFLAERTGGTYSTLKVQPAELEDSGVYFCASSPYRGSYNEQFFGPGTRLTVL.